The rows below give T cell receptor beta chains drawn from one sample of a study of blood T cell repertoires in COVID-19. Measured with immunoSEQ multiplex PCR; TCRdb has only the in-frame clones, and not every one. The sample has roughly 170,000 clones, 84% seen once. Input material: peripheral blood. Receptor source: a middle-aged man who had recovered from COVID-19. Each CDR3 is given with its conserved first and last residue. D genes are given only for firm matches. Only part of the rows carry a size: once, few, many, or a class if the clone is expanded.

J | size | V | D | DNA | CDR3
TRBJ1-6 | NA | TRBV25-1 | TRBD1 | TGTGCCAGTAAGCAAACAGGGGTGGGGTCACCCCTCCACTTT | CASKQTGVGSPLHF
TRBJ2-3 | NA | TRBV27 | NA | TGTGCCAGCAGTCACCAACAGGGTTCGAGCACAGATACGCAGTATTTT | CASSHQQGSSTDTQYF
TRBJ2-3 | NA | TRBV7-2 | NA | TGTGCCAGCAGCTCACACCGGGACGGGGGGCAGTATTTT | CASSSHRDGGQYF
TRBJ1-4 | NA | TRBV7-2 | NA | TGTGCCAGCAGCACCCGGACGGGGGAAAAACTGTTTTTT | CASSTRTGEKLFF
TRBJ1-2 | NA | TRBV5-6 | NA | TGTGCCAGCAGCTTGGCTCCGACTCTCAACTATGGCTACACCTTC | CASSLAPTLNYGYTF
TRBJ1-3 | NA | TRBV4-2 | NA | TGTGCCAGCAGCCAAGACTCTGCTGAGTACTCTGGAAACACCATATATTTT | CASSQDSAEYSGNTIYF
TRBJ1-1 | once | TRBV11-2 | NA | TGTGCCAGCAGTATTGGGGGGGGCACTGAAGCTTTCTTT | CASSIGGGTEAFF
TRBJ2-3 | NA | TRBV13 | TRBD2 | TGTGCCAGCAGCTTAGTACTAGCGGGGGGTCCAGATACGCAGTATTTT | CASSLVLAGGPDTQYF
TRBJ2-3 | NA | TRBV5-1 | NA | TGCGCCAGCAGCGACCGGGAAACCACAGATACGCAGTATTTT | CASSDRETTDTQYF
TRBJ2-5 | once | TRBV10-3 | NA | TGTGCCATCAGTGAGTCAAGGGGCGGTCGGCAAGAGACCCAGTACTTC | CAISESRGGRQETQYF
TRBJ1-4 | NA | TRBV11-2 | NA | TGTGCCAGCAGCTTAGCGGCGGTCGGGAAACTGTTTTTT | CASSLAAVGKLFF
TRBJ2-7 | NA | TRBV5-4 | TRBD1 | TGTGCCAGCAGCTTTGGGACCAGGGGGTCCTACGAGCAGTACTTC | CASSFGTRGSYEQYF
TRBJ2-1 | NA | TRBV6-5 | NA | TGTGCCAGCAGTCAGGGGTACAATGAGCAGTTCTTC | CASSQGYNEQFF
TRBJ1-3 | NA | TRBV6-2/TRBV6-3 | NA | TGTGCCAGCAGTTTGAACCCCACTTCATCGCGAATATATTTT | CASSLNPTSSRIYF
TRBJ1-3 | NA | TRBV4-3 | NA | TGCGCCAGCAGCCCTCGAGCAGGGTCATCTGGAAACACCATATATTTT | CASSPRAGSSGNTIYF
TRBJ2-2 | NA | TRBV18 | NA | TGTGCCAGCTCACCAATTGGGGGCGCTGCCACCGGGGAGCTGTTTTTT | CASSPIGGAATGELFF
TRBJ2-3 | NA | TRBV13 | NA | TGTGCCAGCAGCTTACGACAAGACACAGATACGCAGTATTTT | CASSLRQDTDTQYF
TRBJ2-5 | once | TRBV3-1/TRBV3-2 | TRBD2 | TGTGCCAGCAGCCAAGATTGGGAGGGAGGGCCGGAGACCCAGTACTTC | CASSQDWEGGPETQYF
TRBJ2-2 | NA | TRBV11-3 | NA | TGTGCCAGCAGCTCGGGAATTCCCACGAACACCGGGGAGCTGTTTTTT | CASSSGIPTNTGELFF
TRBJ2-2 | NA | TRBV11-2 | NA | TGTGCCAGCAGCTTTGGGCAGGGGGGCACCGGGGAGCTGTTTTTT | CASSFGQGGTGELFF
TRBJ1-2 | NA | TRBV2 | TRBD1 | TGTGCCAGCAGTGCGACAGGGGATGGCTACACCTTC | CASSATGDGYTF
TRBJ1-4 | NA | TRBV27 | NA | TGTGCCAGCAGTTTAGCAGGAAGCGAAAAACTGTTTTTT | CASSLAGSEKLFF
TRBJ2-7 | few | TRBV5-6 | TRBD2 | TGTGCCAGCAGGACAGCGGGGTTCTACGAGCAGTACTTC | CASRTAGFYEQYF
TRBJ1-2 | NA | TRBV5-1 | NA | TGCGCCAGCAGCTCCGAGACAGGCCTCTATGGCTACACCTTC | CASSSETGLYGYTF
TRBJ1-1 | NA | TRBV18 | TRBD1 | TGTGCCAGCTCAGCCGGGACAGGGGGCCTGAACACTGAAGCTTTCTTT | CASSAGTGGLNTEAFF
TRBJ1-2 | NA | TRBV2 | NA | TGTGCCAGCAGTGACGGGGGAGGCTACACCTTC | CASSDGGGYTF
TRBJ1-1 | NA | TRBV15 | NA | TGTGCCACCAGCAGAGGCGAGATCACTGAAGCTTTCTTT | CATSRGEITEAFF
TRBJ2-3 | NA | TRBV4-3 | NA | TGCGCCAGCAGCCAATCAGGGGCGCACACAGATACGCAGTATTTT | CASSQSGAHTDTQYF
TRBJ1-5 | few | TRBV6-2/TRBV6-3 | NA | TGTGCCAGCAGTTACATCGGGGCGGGGAGCAATCAGCCCCAGCATTTT | CASSYIGAGSNQPQHF
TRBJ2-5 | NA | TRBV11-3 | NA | TGTGCCAGCAGCTTAAACAGGCTAGAGACCCAGTACTTC | CASSLNRLETQYF
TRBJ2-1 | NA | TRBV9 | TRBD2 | TGTGCCAGCAGCCTACTAGCGGGGCCCTACAATGAGCAGTTCTTC | CASSLLAGPYNEQFF
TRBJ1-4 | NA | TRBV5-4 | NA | TGTGCCAGCAGCCTGGGTGACAGAAATAATGAAAAACTGTTTTTT | CASSLGDRNNEKLFF
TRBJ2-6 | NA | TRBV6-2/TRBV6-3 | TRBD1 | TGTGCCAGCAGTTACCGGGGACAGGCCTTTGGCTCTGGGGCCAACGTCCTGACTTTC | CASSYRGQAFGSGANVLTF
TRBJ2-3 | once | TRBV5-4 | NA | TGTGCCAGCAGCTCCGCGTCCGATACGCAGTATTTT | CASSSASDTQYF
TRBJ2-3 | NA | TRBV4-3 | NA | TGCGCCAGCAGCCAAGAGGTGGCTAGCACAGATACGCAGTATTTT | CASSQEVASTDTQYF
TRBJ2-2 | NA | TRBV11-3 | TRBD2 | TGTGCCAGCAGCTTATCCCCGCTAGCGGGAGAAGCCGGGGAGCTGTTTTTT | CASSLSPLAGEAGELFF
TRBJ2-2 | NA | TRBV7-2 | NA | TGTGCCAGCCGGGGAGGCGGGGACGGGGAGCTGTTTTTT | CASRGGGDGELFF
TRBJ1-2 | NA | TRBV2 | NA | TGTGCCAGCAGTGAACGGGGGGGACGTACGATCTATGGCTACACCTTC | CASSERGGRTIYGYTF
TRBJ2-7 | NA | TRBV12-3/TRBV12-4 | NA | TGTGCCAGCAGCCAAGACAGATACGAGCAGTACTTC | CASSQDRYEQYF
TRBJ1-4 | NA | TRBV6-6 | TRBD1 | TGTGCCAGCAGTTCCACGACAGGGGTCCTTGAAAAACTGTTTTTT | CASSSTTGVLEKLFF
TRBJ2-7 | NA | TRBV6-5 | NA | TGTGCCAGCACCCAGGACAGCTCCTACGAGCAGTACTTC | CASTQDSSYEQYF
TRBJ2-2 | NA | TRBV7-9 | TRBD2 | TGTGCCAGCAGCTTTGGTTCGGCGGGGGAGGCCGGGGAGCTGTTTTTT | CASSFGSAGEAGELFF
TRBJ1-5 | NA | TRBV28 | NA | TGTGCCAGCGGCCCCCCACCTGGAGGTTCTCGGCCCCAGCATTTT | CASGPPPGGSRPQHF
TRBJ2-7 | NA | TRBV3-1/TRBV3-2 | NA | TGTGCCAGCAGCCAAGGCTCACATACCGTCTACGAGCAGTACTTC | CASSQGSHTVYEQYF
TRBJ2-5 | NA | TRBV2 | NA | TGTGCCAGCAGTGTCGACAGGCAAGAGACCCAGTACTTC | CASSVDRQETQYF
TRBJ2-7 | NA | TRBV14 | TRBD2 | TGTGCCAGCAGCCAAGCGCCCCGCGGGGGGCAGTACTTC | CASSQAPRGGQYF
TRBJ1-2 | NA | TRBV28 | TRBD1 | TGTGCCAGCAGCCCACGTCCGACAGGGTCGAATGGCTACACCTTC | CASSPRPTGSNGYTF
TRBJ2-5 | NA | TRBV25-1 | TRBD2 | TGTGCCAGCAGTGACCATCGGGGGGTCCGGAAGACCCAGTACTTC | CASSDHRGVRKTQYF
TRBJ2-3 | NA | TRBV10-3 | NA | TGTGCCATCAGTGAGTCGGGCAGGGCAGATACGCAGTATTTT | CAISESGRADTQYF
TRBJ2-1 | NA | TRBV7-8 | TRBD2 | TGTGCCAGCAGCTTACTGGCGGGGGGAGAGCAGTTCTTC | CASSLLAGGEQFF
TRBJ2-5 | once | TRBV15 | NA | TGTGCCACCAGCAGAGATCAGGGCCAAGAGACCCAGTACTTC | CATSRDQGQETQYF
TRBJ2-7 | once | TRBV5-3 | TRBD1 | TGTGCCAGAAGCTACGTCGACAGGGGTAGGGTTGGCTACGAGCAGTACTTC | CARSYVDRGRVGYEQYF
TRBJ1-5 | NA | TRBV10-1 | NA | TGCGCCAGCAGACAGACATTCACCCGCAATCAGCCCCAGCATTTT | CASRQTFTRNQPQHF
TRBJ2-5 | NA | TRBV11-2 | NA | TGTGCCAGCAGCTTAGGGTCTAGCTTAGAGACCCAGTACTTC | CASSLGSSLETQYF